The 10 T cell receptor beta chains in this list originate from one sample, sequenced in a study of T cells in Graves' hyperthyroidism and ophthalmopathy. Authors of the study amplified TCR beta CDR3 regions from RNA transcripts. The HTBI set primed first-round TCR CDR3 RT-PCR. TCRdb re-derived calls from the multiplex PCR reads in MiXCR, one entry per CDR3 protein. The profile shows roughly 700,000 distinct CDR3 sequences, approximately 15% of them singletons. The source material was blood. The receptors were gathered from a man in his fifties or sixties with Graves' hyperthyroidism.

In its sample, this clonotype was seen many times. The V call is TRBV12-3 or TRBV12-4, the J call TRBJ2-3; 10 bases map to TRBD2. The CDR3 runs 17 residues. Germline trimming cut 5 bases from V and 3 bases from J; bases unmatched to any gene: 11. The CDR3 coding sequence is TGTGCCAGCAGTCCTTCAGTTGCTAGCGGGAGTACAGATACGCAGTATTTT. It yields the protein CASSPSVASGSTDTQYF.

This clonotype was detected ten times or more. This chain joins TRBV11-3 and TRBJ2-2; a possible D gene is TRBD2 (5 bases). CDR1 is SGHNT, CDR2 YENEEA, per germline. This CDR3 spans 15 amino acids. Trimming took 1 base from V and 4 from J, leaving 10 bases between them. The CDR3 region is CASSLGRARTGELFF. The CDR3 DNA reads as TGTGCCAGCAGCTTAGGGCGGGCCCGCACCGGGGAGCTGTTTTTT.

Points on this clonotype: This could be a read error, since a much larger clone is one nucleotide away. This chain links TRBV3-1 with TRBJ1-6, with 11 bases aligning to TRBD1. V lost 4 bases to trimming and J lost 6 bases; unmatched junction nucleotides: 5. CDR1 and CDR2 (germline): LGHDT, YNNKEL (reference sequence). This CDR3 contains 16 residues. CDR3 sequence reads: CASSRRDRGSNSPLHF. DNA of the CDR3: TGTGCCAGCAGCCGCCGGGACAGGGGGTCTAATTCACCCCTCCACTTT.

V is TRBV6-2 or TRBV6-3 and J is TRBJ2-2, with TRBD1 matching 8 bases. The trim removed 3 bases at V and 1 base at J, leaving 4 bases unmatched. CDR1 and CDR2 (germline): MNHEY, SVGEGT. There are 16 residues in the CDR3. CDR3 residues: CASSYFGTGNTGELFF. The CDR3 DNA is TGTGCCAGCAGTTATTTCGGGACAGGGAACACCGGGGAGCTGTTTTTT.

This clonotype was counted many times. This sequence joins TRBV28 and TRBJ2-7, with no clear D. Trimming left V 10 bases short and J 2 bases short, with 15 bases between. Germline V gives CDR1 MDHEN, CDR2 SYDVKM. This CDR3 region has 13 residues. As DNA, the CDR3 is TGTGCCACCGGCCCAAGTTCCACCTACGAGCAGTACTTC. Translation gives CATGPSSTYEQYF. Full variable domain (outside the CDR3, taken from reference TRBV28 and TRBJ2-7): DVKVTQSSRYLVKRTGEKVFLECVQDMDHENMFWYRQDPGLGLRLIYFSYDVKMKEKGDIPEGYSVSREKKERFSLILESASTNQTSMYLCATGPSSTYEQYFGPGTRLTVT.

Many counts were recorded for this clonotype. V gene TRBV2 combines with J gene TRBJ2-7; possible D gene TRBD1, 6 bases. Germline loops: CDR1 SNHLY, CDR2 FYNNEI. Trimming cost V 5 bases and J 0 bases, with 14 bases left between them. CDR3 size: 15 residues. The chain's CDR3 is CASSQIRDTSYEQYF. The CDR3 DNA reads TGTGCCAGCAGTCAGATCCGGGACACCTCCTACGAGCAGTACTTC.

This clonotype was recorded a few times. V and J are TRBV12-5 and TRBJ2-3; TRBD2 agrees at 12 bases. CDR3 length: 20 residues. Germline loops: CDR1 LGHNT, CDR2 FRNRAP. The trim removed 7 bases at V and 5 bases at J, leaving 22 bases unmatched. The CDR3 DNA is TGTGCTAGTGCCGTGGTTGGGACAGACACACTAGCGGGAGGATTAGATACGCAGTATTTT. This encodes CASAVVGTDTLAGGLDTQYF.

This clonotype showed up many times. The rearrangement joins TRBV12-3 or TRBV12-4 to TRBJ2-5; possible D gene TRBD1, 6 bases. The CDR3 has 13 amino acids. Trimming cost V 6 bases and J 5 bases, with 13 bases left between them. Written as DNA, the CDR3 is TGTGCCAGCAGATCCACAGGGATTGAGACCCAGTACTTC. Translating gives CASRSTGIETQYF.

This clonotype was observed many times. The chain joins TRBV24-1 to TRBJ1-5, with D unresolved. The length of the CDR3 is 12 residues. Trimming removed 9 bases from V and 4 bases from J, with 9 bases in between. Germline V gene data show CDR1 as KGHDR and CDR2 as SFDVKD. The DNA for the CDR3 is TGTGCCACCTCGGACGCTAATCAGCCCCAGCATTTT. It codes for CATSDANQPQHF.

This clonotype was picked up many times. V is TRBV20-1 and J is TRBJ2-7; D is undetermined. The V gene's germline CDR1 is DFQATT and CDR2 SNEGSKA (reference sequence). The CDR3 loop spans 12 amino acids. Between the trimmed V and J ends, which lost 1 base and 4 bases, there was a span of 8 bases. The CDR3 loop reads CSARGNRYEQYF. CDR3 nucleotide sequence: TGCAGTGCTAGAGGGAACCGATACGAGCAGTACTTC.